This T cell receptor (beta chain) was profiled in a study of shared clonotypes between healthy human individuals. Study-wide points: Although depth was large, rarefaction showed that sequencing of the sorted subsets was incomplete. Non-shared clonotypes showed lower generation probabilities than clonotypes common to all four donors. Sharing of clonotypes among donors was expected to vary with sequencing depth.

This clone was found once. Its antigen remains unidentified. Profiled with immunoSEQ multiplex PCR; TCRdb holds only in-frame clones, not every one. This table holds 950,000 to 1,300,000 clones, 65% to 80% found once. CDR3 size: 14 residues. The V and J ends lost 6 bases and 3 bases, in that order; junction bases with no gene match: 7. CDR1 is SGHVS and CDR2 is FNYEAQ in the germline V gene. HIV-negative, healthy adults without recent acute infections or vaccinations were the donors. The chain uses TRBV7-6 and TRBJ2-7; 8 bases are shared with TRBD1. Sequenced material: memory CD4+ T cells sorted from blood. This sample's subset: CD45RA-negative fraction. This clonotype originated in a man younger than 35 in good health. The CDR3 region is CASSPGTGNYEQYF. The CDR3 bases are TGTGCCAGCAGTCCCGGGACAGGTAACTACGAGCAGTACTTC.